These 10 T cell receptor beta chains share one sample of origin, sequenced in a study of spatial heterogeneity in lung cancer. Described time point: sample taken at primary tumor resection. Unsorted whole RNA of tumor, nontumor lung or frozen PBMC was sequenced. TCRdb re-called the 5' RACE reads through MiXCR, storing one row per CDR3 protein. The sample carries about 45,000 distinct CDR3 sequences, about 11% recorded once. Sequenced material: PBMCs, taken at surgery. The receptors originated from a female donor with early-stage non-small cell lung cancer.

In its sample, this clonotype was seen a few times. The chain employs TRBV18 and TRBJ1-6; D might be TRBD1 (5 bases). With 1 base removed from V and 8 bases from J, the gap between germline ends came to 9 bases. The CDR3 has 14 amino acids. Germline V gives CDR1 KGHSH, CDR2 LQKENI. CDR3 DNA: TGTGCCAGCTCACCACAGGGGAACGATTCACCCCTCCACTTT. Its translation is CASSPQGNDSPLHF.

This clonotype was seen more than once but under ten times. The chain employs TRBV6-1 and TRBJ1-2; D not resolved. Germline V gene data show CDR1 as MNHNS and CDR2 as SASEGT. This CDR3 is built from 11 residues. Trimming removed 3 bases from V and 7 bases from J, with 6 bases in between. This CDR3 is CASSDFAGYTF. CDR3 nucleotide sequence: TGTGCCAGCAGTGATTTCGCTGGCTACACCTTC.

CDR3 sequence reads: CASSYSRVAGANVLTF. CDR3 bases: TGTGCCAGCAGTTACTCGAGAGTCGCGGGGGCCAACGTCCTGACTTTC. The chain is built from TRBV6-5 and TRBJ2-6; no clear D. The CDR3 spans 16 residues. Germline V gene sequence: CDR1 MNHEY, CDR2 SVGAGI. V lost 0 bases to trimming and J lost 4 bases, with 10 bases between them.

This clonotype was picked up a small number of times. The V gene is TRBV5-6, the J gene TRBJ2-3, with D unresolved. Looked up from germline, CDR1 is SGHDT and CDR2 is YYEEEE. Trimming cost V 5 bases and J 0 bases, with 16 bases left between them. CDR3 length: 16 amino acids. CDR3 bases: TGTGCCAGCAGGGCGAGCCCTACTACTAGCACAGATACGCAGTATTTT. It yields the protein CASRASPTTSTDTQYF.

In its sample, this clonotype was seen a few times. The J gene is TRBJ2-3, the V gene TRBV7-2; a weak D match, TRBD2 (6 bases). V lost 1 base and J 7 bases, leaving 12 bases between the germline ends. The CDR3 is made up of 14 amino acids. Germline V gene data show CDR1 as SGHTA and CDR2 as FQGNSA. In DNA form, the CDR3 reads TGTGCCAGCAGCTTAGACCCCGGACTAAATACGCAGTATTTT. This translates into CASSLDPGLNTQYF.

This chain links TRBV30 with TRBJ2-7; TRBD1 agrees at 10 bases. The CDR3 is 12 amino acids. V was clipped by 5 bases and J by 4 bases; unmatched bases: 2. Germline CDR1 and CDR2: GTSNPN and SVGIG (reference sequence). The CDR3 nucleotides read TGTGCCTGGGGGGGACAGGGGTACGAGCAGTACTTC. It is translated as CAWGGQGYEQYF.

This clonotype was seen only a few times. The chain joins TRBV24-1 to TRBJ2-3; no clear D gene. Per the germline V gene, CDR1 is KGHDR and CDR2 is SFDVKD. The CDR3 spans 16 residues. V lost 2 bases and J lost 0, with 11 bases in between. In DNA, the CDR3 is TGTGCCACCAGTGATTCCTCTAGGGTTAGCACAGATACGCAGTATTTT. Amino acid sequence: CATSDSSRVSTDTQYF.

V usage is TRBV7-2 and J usage is TRBJ2-5, with 13 bases identical to TRBD2. The CDR3 length is 15 residues. The V gene's germline CDR1 is SGHTA and CDR2 FQGNSA. The ends lost 3 bases at V and 3 bases at J; junction bases unmatched: 1. CDR3: CASSFTSGGEETQYF. Written as DNA, the CDR3 is TGTGCCAGCAGCTTTACTAGCGGGGGGGAAGAGACCCAGTACTTC.

This clonotype was seen repeatedly, ten times or more. The rearrangement joins TRBV28 to TRBJ2-7; D not resolved. The V end lost 2 bases, the J end lost 3 bases, and 14 bases lay between the germline ends. Germline CDR1 is MDHEN and CDR2 is SYDVKM. This CDR3 is built from 15 residues. CDR3 DNA: TGTGCCAGCAGTTTAGACCCCACTGCCGGCTACGAGCAGTACTTC. Translation: CASSLDPTAGYEQYF. Based on the CDR3 plus reference TRBV28 and TRBJ2-7, the full variable domain is DVKVTQSSRYLVKRTGEKVFLECVQDMDHENMFWYRQDPGLGLRLIYFSYDVKMKEKGDIPEGYSVSREKKERFSLILESASTNQTSMYLCASSLDPTAGYEQYFGPGTRLTVT.

This clonotype was counted between two and nine times. This rearrangement joins TRBV2 to TRBJ2-7; D is unclear. V was pared by 5 bases and J by 4 bases, with 9 bases between. The germline CDR1 and CDR2 sequences are SNHLY and FYNNEI. The CDR3 extends over 12 amino acids. The CDR3 bases are TGTGCCAGCAGTAGATTAACTTACGAGCAGTACTTC. Translated, it gives CASSRLTYEQYF.